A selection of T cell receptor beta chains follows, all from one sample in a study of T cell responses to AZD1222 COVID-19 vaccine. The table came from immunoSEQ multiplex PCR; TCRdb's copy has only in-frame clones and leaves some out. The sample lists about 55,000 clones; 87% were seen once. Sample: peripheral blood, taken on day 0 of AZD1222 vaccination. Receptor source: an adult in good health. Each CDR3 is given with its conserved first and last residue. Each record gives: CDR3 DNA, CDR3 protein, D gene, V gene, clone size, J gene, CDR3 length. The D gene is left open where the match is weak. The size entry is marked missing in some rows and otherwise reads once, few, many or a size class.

TGTGCCAGCTCACCGACAGGAACAGGCGAGCAGTACTTC | CASSPTGTGEQYF | . | TRBV18 | . | TRBJ2-7 | 13
TGTGCCAGCAGCCCAGATGGGAATCAGCCCCAGCATTTT | CASSPDGNQPQHF | . | TRBV7-9 | . | TRBJ1-5 | 13
TGCGCCAGCAGCCCCACCGGACGGGACGGGAGGGCAGATACGCAGTATTTT | CASSPTGRDGRADTQYF | TRBD2 | TRBV4-3 | . | TRBJ2-3 | 17
TGCGCCAGCAGTGACCCGGGGCACCAAGAGACCCAGTACTTC | CASSDPGHQETQYF | . | TRBV10-2 | . | TRBJ2-5 | 14
TGTGCCAGCAGCACGGGGGTTGACGAGTACAATGAGCAGTTCTTC | CASSTGVDEYNEQFF | . | TRBV5-6 | . | TRBJ2-1 | 15
TGTGCCAGCAGCAGGGAGGGGACGGTTGTATTCGGTGAGCAGTTCTTC | CASSREGTVVFGEQFF | TRBD2 | TRBV7-2 | . | TRBJ2-1 | 16
TGCGCCAGCAGCCAACAATCGTTATATGCAGATGGGACTCAGCCCCAGCATTTT | CASSQQSLYADGTQPQHF | . | TRBV4-1 | . | TRBJ1-5 | 18
TGTGCCAGCAGCGTAGACTCAGGGGACTATAAAGCCCTCCACTTT | CASSVDSGDYKALHF | . | TRBV9 | . | TRBJ1-6 | 15
TGCGCCAGCAGCTTGCAAGGGATGGGCGATACGCAGTATTTT | CASSLQGMGDTQYF | . | TRBV5-1 | . | TRBJ2-3 | 14
TGCGCCAGCAGCGCCGGGACAGGACCTTACAATGAGCAGTTCTTC | CASSAGTGPYNEQFF | TRBD1 | TRBV5-1 | . | TRBJ2-1 | 15
TGTGCCAGCAGCCGGGAGTATGAGCAGTTCTTC | CASSREYEQFF | . | TRBV12-3/TRBV12-4 | . | TRBJ2-1 | 11
TGTGCCAGCCGACTAGCGGGGGACCCAACCTACGAGCAGTACTTC | CASRLAGDPTYEQYF | TRBD2 | TRBV2 | . | TRBJ2-7 | 15
TGTGCCAGCAGCTCGACAGTCCTTCGGGAAGCTTTCTTT | CASSSTVLREAFF | . | TRBV6-2/TRBV6-3 | . | TRBJ1-1 | 13
TGCAGCGTTGAAGGGGACAGGGAGACCTACGAGCAGTACTTC | CSVEGDRETYEQYF | TRBD1 | TRBV29-1 | . | TRBJ2-7 | 14
TGTGCCAGCAGTGAAGCGCTTCTTCTTGAGGGCTACACCTTC | CASSEALLLEGYTF | . | TRBV6-1 | once | TRBJ1-2 | 14
TGTGCCAGTAGTACCCTACTAGCGGGGGTTGCCAATGAGCAGTTCTTC | CASSTLLAGVANEQFF | TRBD2 | TRBV19 | . | TRBJ2-1 | 16
TGTGCCAGTAGCCTAGGCGAACCGAGCTCCTACAATGAGCAGTTCTTC | CASSLGEPSSYNEQFF | . | TRBV19 | once | TRBJ2-1 | 16
TGTGCCAGCAGGAACCCGGGACTAGACGGGAATGAGCAGTTCTTC | CASRNPGLDGNEQFF | TRBD2 | TRBV6-5 | . | TRBJ2-1 | 15
TGCAGCGTTGAGGACGGGACAGGGCAACACGAGCAGTACTTC | CSVEDGTGQHEQYF | TRBD1 | TRBV29-1 | . | TRBJ2-7 | 14
TGTGCCAGCAGTTACCAAGGGCATAATGAAAAACTGTTTTTT | CASSYQGHNEKLFF | . | TRBV6-6 | once | TRBJ1-4 | 14
TGTGCCTGGAGTACTAGCCACCAAGAGACCCAGTACTTC | CAWSTSHQETQYF | . | TRBV30 | once | TRBJ2-5 | 13
TGTGCCACCAGTGATCCCACCGGAGGCCAGGGGGCGGGCTACAATGAGCAGTTCTTC | CATSDPTGGQGAGYNEQFF | TRBD1 | TRBV24-1 | . | TRBJ2-1 | 19
TGTGCCAGCAGCGAAGAAGGCCCGGGGCAGCCCCAGCATTTT | CASSEEGPGQPQHF | . | TRBV9 | . | TRBJ1-5 | 14
TGTGCCAGCAGCCGGGACGGGGGTGCGGACACTGAAGCTTTCTTT | CASSRDGGADTEAFF | . | TRBV7-2 | . | TRBJ1-1 | 15
TGTGCCAGCACCCGCTGGCGGGACCCCTACAATGAGCAGTTCTTC | CASTRWRDPYNEQFF | . | TRBV6-5 | . | TRBJ2-1 | 15
TGTGCCAGCAGCTCCGCCCGCTGGGCCGAGCAGTACTTC | CASSSARWAEQYF | . | TRBV7-3 | . | TRBJ2-7 | 13
TGTGCCTGGAGTCCTCGGGCCACGTCAGAAGCTTTCTTT | CAWSPRATSEAFF | . | TRBV30 | . | TRBJ1-1 | 13
TGTGCCAGCAGGAAGGGACAGGGAAACGTCCTGACTTTC | CASRKGQGNVLTF | TRBD1 | TRBV12-3/TRBV12-4 | . | TRBJ2-6 | 13
TGCGCCAGCAGCATAGGCCTTACCTACGAGCAGTACTTC | CASSIGLTYEQYF | . | TRBV10-1 | . | TRBJ2-7 | 13
TGTGCCAGCAGCCAAGAAGAGGGCTATGGCTACACCTTC | CASSQEEGYGYTF | . | TRBV3-1/TRBV3-2 | . | TRBJ1-2 | 13
TGTGCCAGCAGCATCGGGGCACCGGCCCTGAACACTGAAGCTTTCTTT | CASSIGAPALNTEAFF | . | TRBV21-1 | . | TRBJ1-1 | 16
TGTGCCAGTAGTGAGGCCGGGGCGGGTAAAGAGACCCAGTACTTC | CASSEAGAGKETQYF | . | TRBV19 | . | TRBJ2-5 | 15
TGTGCCAGTAAGGCAGGGGGCGGTCAGCCCCAGCATTTT | CASKAGGGQPQHF | TRBD1 | TRBV19 | . | TRBJ1-5 | 13
TGTGCCAGCAGCAGCGACGGGGGTGTCTCACCCCTCCACTTT | CASSSDGGVSPLHF | . | TRBV5-5 | . | TRBJ1-6 | 14
TGTGCCAGCAGCTTGCCGGGGTCCTCCTACGAGCAGTACTTC | CASSLPGSSYEQYF | . | TRBV5-4 | . | TRBJ2-7 | 14
TGTGCCAGCAGTTCCGGGGGCCCCTATGGCTACACCTTC | CASSSGGPYGYTF | . | TRBV6-2/TRBV6-3 | few | TRBJ1-2 | 13
TGTGCCAGCAGTTGGGACACTAACTATGGCTACACCTTC | CASSWDTNYGYTF | . | TRBV27 | . | TRBJ1-2 | 13
TGTGCCAGCAGAGGAGTTCCGAATTCACCCCTCCACTTT | CASRGVPNSPLHF | . | TRBV6-5 | . | TRBJ1-6 | 13
TGTGCCAGCACCTCAAGAGGGGGGACAGGGGCGGTTAACGAGCAGTACTTC | CASTSRGGTGAVNEQYF | TRBD1 | TRBV3-1/TRBV3-2 | . | TRBJ2-7 | 17
TGCGCCAGCAGGGGACAGGGGAACACCGGGGAGCTGTTTTTT | CASRGQGNTGELFF | TRBD1 | TRBV5-1 | . | TRBJ2-2 | 14